This passage covers 22 T cell receptor beta chains from one sample sequenced in a study of blood T cell repertoires in COVID-19. Produced via immunoSEQ multiplex PCR; TCRdb's table is partial and in-frame only. The data show approximately 100,000 clones, over 75% seen once. The source material was peripheral blood. These receptors originate from a woman aged 45-65 years with acute or convalescent COVID-19.

V gene TRBV18 combines with J gene TRBJ1-2; TRBD1 agrees at 9 bases. With V trimmed by 6 bases and J by 2 bases, 4 bases remained unmatched. CDR1 and CDR2 from the germline V gene are KGHSH and LQKENI. This CDR3 is built from 14 residues. The CDR3 DNA follows: TGTGCCAGCTCTCCGGGACAGGGAAACTATGGCTACACCTTC. Translated: CASSPGQGNYGYTF.

This clone was recorded once. The chain uses TRBV4-2 and TRBJ2-1; D is perhaps TRBD1 (5 bases). CDR1 and CDR2 from the germline V gene are LGHNA and YNFKEQ. Trimming left V 3 bases short and J 2 bases short, with 20 bases between. This CDR3 region has 18 residues. The CDR3 sequence: CASSQALGASLTYNEQFF. In nucleotides, the CDR3 is TGTGCCAGCAGCCAGGCCCTAGGGGCAAGCCTAACCTACAATGAGCAGTTCTTC.

V gene TRBV25-1 combines with J gene TRBJ1-1; D may be TRBD1 (5 bases). The CDR3 has 11 residues. V lost 10 bases and J lost 1, with 7 bases in between. From germline, CDR1 is MGHDK and CDR2 SYGVNS. The CDR3 DNA reads as TGTGCCACCCAGGGGAACACTGAAGCTTTCTTT. Translating gives CATQGNTEAFF. Full variable domain (rest looked up from reference TRBV25-1 and TRBJ1-1): EADIYQTPRYLVIGTGKKITLECSQTMGHDKMYWYQQDPGMELHLIHYSYGVNSTEKGDLSSESTVSRIRTEHFPLTLESARPSHTSQYLCATQGNTEAFFGQGTRLTVV.

The chain has TRBV11-2 and TRBJ1-1; TRBD1 matches at 9 bases. The CDR3 spans 15 residues. Losses at the gene ends were 6 bases for V and 5 bases for J; bases not matched to a gene: 10. Germline assignment: CDR1 SGHAT and CDR2 FQNNGV. The chain's CDR3 is CASSPTTGGGTEAFF. CDR3 sequence (DNA): TGTGCCAGCAGTCCCACTACAGGGGGCGGAACTGAAGCTTTCTTT.

This chain links TRBV5-6 with TRBJ2-1, with 11 bases identical to TRBD2. CDR1 is SGHDT and CDR2 is YYEEEE in the germline V gene. V gave up 2 bases and J gave up 4 bases; unmatched junction bases: 2. This CDR3 spans 15 amino acids. The CDR3 loop reads CASSFSGGVYNEQFF. CDR3 in DNA: TGTGCCAGCAGCTTTAGCGGGGGGGTTTACAATGAGCAGTTCTTC.

V is TRBV4-2 and J is TRBJ1-2; D might be TRBD1 (6 bases). Trimming removed 4 bases from V and 2 bases from J, with 20 bases in between. The V gene's germline CDR1 is LGHNA and CDR2 YNFKEQ. This CDR3 has 17 amino acids. The CDR3 nucleotides are TGTGCCAGCAGCCCTGGTGACTGGGGAACAGGGAACTATGGCTACACCTTC. Translated: CASSPGDWGTGNYGYTF.

The CDR3 is CASSFAGTNEKLFF. CDR3 bases: TGCGCCAGCAGCTTTGCGGGGACTAATGAAAAACTGTTTTTT. The chain employs TRBV5-1 and TRBJ1-4; D not resolved. Trimming cost V 2 bases and J 2 bases, with 7 bases left between them. Looked up from germline, CDR1 is SGHRS and CDR2 is YFSETQ. The CDR3 has 14 residues.

The V gene is TRBV28, the J gene TRBJ1-6; D call uncertain. Germline values: CDR1 MDHEN, CDR2 SYDVKM. V was clipped by 5 bases and J by 0 bases, with 11 bases between them. The CDR3 sequence is 16 residues long. The CDR3 here is CASSPRLSSYNSPLHF. DNA of the CDR3: TGTGCCAGCAGTCCCCGATTGAGCTCCTATAATTCACCCCTCCACTTT.

This chain links TRBV5-6 with TRBJ2-4; TRBD1 agrees at 8 bases. CDR3 size: 15 residues. V gave up 4 bases and J gave up 7 bases; unmatched junction bases: 10. The V gene's germline CDR1 is SGHDT and CDR2 YYEEEE. The CDR3 reads CASSHRTGTSNIQYF. Written as DNA, the CDR3 is TGTGCCAGCAGCCATAGGACAGGGACTTCGAACATTCAGTACTTC.

This clone came up once. In DNA, the CDR3 is TGCGCCAGCAGCCCCGGGACTAGCGGGGGGCGTCAGCAGTTCTTC. It yields the protein CASSPGTSGGRQQFF. The chain carries TRBV10-1 and TRBJ2-1, with 15 bases lining up with TRBD2. The germline gives CDR1 WNHNN, CDR2 SYGVQD (reference sequence). Trimming at V came to 6 bases and at J to 11 bases, leaving 8 bases not matched to a gene. The CDR3 is made up of 15 amino acids.

V usage is TRBV28 and J usage is TRBJ1-3; weak D call: TRBD1 (5 bases). Germline V lookup: CDR1 MDHEN, CDR2 SYDVKM. CDR3 length: 15 residues. V was shortened by 5 bases and J by 3 bases, with 14 bases between the two germline ends. The CDR3 DNA follows: TGTGCCAGCAGTCCCCCGTGGGGGGGTGGAAACACCATATATTTT. Its protein is CASSPPWGGGNTIYF.

The V gene is TRBV27, the J gene TRBJ2-1, with 8 bases that match TRBD1. V dropped 6 bases and J dropped 0; count of bases not matched to a gene: 4. Germline CDR1 MNHEY, CDR2 SMNVEV (reference sequence). This CDR3 has 15 residues. In nucleotides, the CDR3 is TGTGCCAGCAGCAGGGGGCCAAGCTCCTACAATGAGCAGTTCTTC. The encoded protein is CASSRGPSSYNEQFF.

There are a few counts of this clone. The chain joins TRBV10-3 to TRBJ1-5; tentatively, D is TRBD1 (5 bases). The germline gives CDR1 ENHRY, CDR2 SYGVKD. Trimming stripped 10 bases from V and 0 bases from J, with 13 bases between. This CDR3 region has 14 residues. CDR3 sequence: CATTGGLSNQPQHF. In DNA, the CDR3 is TGTGCCACCACCGGGGGTCTTAGCAATCAGCCCCAGCATTTT.

The chain is built from TRBV7-3 and TRBJ1-1, with a possible D match to TRBD1 (5 bases). Germline-derived CDR1 and CDR2 are SGHTA and FQGTGA. The V gene lost 2 bases and the J gene lost 8 bases, with 24 bases spanning the gap. This CDR3 spans 17 amino acids. CDR3: CASSLYPISMPGGEAFF. In nucleotides, the CDR3 is TGTGCCAGCAGCTTATACCCAATCTCAATGCCCGGGGGGGAAGCTTTCTTT.

The chain combines TRBV9 with TRBJ2-2, with D unclear. V lost 0 bases and J 1 base, leaving 7 bases between the germline ends. The CDR3 is 15 amino acids. From germline, CDR1 is SGDLS and CDR2 YYNGEE. The CDR3 protein is CASSVASMNTGELFF. CDR3 DNA sequence: TGTGCCAGCAGCGTAGCCAGTATGAACACCGGGGAGCTGTTTTTT.

The chain has TRBV28 and TRBJ2-2; 7 bases line up with TRBD1. Germline V gene sequence: CDR1 MDHEN, CDR2 SYDVKM. The CDR3 loop spans 17 amino acids. After removal of 5 bases from V and 2 bases from J, the junction contained 11 bases not matched to a gene. This chain's CDR3 is CASSPTRDSLNTGELFF. CDR3 nucleotide sequence: TGTGCCAGCAGTCCGACCCGGGACAGCCTTAACACCGGGGAGCTGTTTTTT.

The chain couples TRBV5-1 to TRBJ1-1; weak D call: TRBD1 (5 bases). CDR1 SGHRS and CDR2 YFSETQ come from the germline V gene. This CDR3 contains 13 residues. Trimming stripped 0 bases from V and 11 bases from J, with 14 bases between. Written as DNA, the CDR3 is TGCGCCAGCAGCTTGGACGGGAGGGGCGACGCTTTCTTT. This sequence encodes CASSLDGRGDAFF.

The V and J genes are TRBV10-3 and TRBJ2-2; the D gene is possibly TRBD2 (5 bases). Germline assignment: CDR1 ENHRY and CDR2 SYGVKD. The CDR3 is made up of 14 amino acids. V was cut by 6 bases and J by 5 bases, with 13 bases left in between. CDR3 protein: CAIRTGLGTGELFF. As DNA, the CDR3 is TGTGCCATCAGAACGGGGTTGGGAACCGGGGAGCTGTTTTTT.

The chain has TRBV5-8 and TRBJ2-3; D is perhaps TRBD2 (7 bases). The V gene lost 4 bases and the J gene lost 3 bases, with 15 bases spanning the gap. The CDR3 has 15 residues. CDR1 is SGHTS and CDR2 is YDEGEE in the germline V gene. The CDR3 loop reads CASSPPRGGTDTQYF. The CDR3 nucleotides are TGTGCCAGCAGCCCCCCCAGGGGAGGGACAGATACGCAGTATTTT.

This clone was found a few times. This chain links TRBV4-1 with TRBJ1-6, with 9 positions matching TRBD1. The V gene's germline CDR1 is MGHRA and CDR2 YSYEKL. The V segment lost 0 bases and the J segment 9 bases; nucleotides outside the gene matches: 12. The CDR3 contains 18 residues. CDR3 residues: CASSQEQTSGTGSSPLHF. CDR3 DNA sequence: TGCGCCAGCAGCCAAGAACAAACCTCCGGGACAGGGAGTTCACCCCTCCACTTT.

This clone was counted only a few times. This chain's CDR3 is CASSLDKNTGELFF. The CDR3 bases are TGTGCCAGCAGCTTGGACAAGAACACCGGGGAGCTGTTTTTT. This chain connects TRBV7-3 to TRBJ2-2; D perhaps matches TRBD1 (5 bases). The CDR3 consists of 14 residues. The germline V and J ends were trimmed by 3 bases and 1 base, with 6 bases remaining between them. Germline V gene lookup returns CDR1 SGHTA and CDR2 FQGTGA.

The rearrangement links TRBV29-1 to TRBJ2-3; 7 bases align to TRBD1. The V segment lost 6 bases and the J segment 5 bases; nucleotides outside the gene matches: 11. Germline V gene data show CDR1 as SQVTM and CDR2 as ANQGSEA. The CDR3 covers 14 residues. The CDR3 protein is CSVVDRERRDTQYF. DNA for the CDR3: TGCAGCGTGGTTGACAGGGAGCGCAGAGATACGCAGTATTTT.